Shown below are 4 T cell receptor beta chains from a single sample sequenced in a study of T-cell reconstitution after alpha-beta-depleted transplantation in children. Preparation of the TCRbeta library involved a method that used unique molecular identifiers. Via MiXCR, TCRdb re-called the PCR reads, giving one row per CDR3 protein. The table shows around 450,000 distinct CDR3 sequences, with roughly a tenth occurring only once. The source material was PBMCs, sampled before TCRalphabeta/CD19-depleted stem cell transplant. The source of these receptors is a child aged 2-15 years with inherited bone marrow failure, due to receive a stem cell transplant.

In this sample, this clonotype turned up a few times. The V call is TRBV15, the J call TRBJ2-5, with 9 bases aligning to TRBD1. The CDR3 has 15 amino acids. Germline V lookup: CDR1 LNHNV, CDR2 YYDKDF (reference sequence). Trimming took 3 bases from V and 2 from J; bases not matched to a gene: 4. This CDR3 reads CATSSLDRGQETQYF. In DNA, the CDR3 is TGTGCCACCAGCAGTCTTGACAGGGGGCAAGAGACCCAGTACTTC.

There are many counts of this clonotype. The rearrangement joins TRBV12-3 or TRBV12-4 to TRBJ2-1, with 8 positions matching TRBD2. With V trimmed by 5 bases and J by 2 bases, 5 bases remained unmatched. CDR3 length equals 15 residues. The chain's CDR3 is CASSQGLATYNEQFF. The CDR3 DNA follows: TGTGCCAGCAGTCAAGGACTAGCTACCTACAATGAGCAGTTCTTC.

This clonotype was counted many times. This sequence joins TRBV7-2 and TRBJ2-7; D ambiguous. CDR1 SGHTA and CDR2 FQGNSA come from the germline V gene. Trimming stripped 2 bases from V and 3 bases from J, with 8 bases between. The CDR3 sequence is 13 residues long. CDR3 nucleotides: TGTGCCAGCAGCTTACGGGCCTTCTACGAGCAGTACTTC. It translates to CASSLRAFYEQYF.

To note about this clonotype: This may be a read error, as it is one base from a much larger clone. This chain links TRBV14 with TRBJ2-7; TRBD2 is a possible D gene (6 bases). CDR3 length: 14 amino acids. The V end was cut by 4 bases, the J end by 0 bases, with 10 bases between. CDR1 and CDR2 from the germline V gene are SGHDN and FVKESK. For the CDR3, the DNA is TGTGCCAGCAGCCCGGGACTTCCCTCCTACGAGCAGTACTTC. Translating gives CASSPGLPSYEQYF.